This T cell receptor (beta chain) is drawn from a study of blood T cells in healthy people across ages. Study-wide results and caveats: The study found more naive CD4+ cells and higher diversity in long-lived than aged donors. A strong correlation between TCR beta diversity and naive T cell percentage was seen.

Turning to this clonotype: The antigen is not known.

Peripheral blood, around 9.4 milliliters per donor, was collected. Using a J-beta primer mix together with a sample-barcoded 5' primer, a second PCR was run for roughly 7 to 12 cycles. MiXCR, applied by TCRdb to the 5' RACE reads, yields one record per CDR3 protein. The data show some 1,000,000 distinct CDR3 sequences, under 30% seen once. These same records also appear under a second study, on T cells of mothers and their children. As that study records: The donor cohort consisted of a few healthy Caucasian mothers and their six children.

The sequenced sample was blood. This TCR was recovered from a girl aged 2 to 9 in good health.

CDR3 sequence: CATSDSGLAEGYEQFF. CDR3 nucleotides: TGTGCCACCAGTGATTCGGGGTTAGCAGAGGGGTATGAGCAGTTCTTC. The chain links TRBV24-1 to TRBJ2-1; D may correspond to TRBD1 or TRBD2 (5 bases each). Trimming took off 2 bases at V and 8 bases at J, with 18 bases between the two ends. The germline V gene has CDR1 KGHDR and CDR2 SFDVKD. CDR3 length: 16 amino acids.